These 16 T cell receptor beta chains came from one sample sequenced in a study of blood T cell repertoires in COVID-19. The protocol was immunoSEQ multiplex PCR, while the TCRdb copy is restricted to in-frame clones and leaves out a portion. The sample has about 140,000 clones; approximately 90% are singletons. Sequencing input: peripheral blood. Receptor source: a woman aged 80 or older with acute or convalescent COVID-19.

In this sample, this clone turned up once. This CDR3 reads CASSTNRDGYTF. In nucleotides, the CDR3 is TGTGCCAGCAGCACTAACAGGGATGGCTACACCTTC. The chain combines TRBV4-2 with TRBJ1-2; the D gene is possibly TRBD1 (6 bases). V lost 5 bases, J lost 6 bases, and 10 bases lay in between. The germline V gene encodes CDR1 LGHNA and CDR2 YNFKEQ. This CDR3 is 12 amino acids long.

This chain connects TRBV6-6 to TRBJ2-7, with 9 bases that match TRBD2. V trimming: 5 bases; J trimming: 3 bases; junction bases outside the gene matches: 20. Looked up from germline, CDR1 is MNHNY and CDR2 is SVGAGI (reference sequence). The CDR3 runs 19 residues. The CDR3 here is CASSPSEGFFSGGNYEQYF. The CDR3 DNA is TGTGCCAGCAGTCCTTCCGAGGGATTTTTTAGCGGGGGCAACTACGAGCAGTACTTC.

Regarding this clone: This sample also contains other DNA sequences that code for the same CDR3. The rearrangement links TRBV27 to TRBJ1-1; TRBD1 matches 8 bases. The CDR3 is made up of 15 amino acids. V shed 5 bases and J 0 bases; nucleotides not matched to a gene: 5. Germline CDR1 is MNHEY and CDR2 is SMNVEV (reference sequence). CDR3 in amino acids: CASSPRTGMNTEAFF. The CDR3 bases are TGTGCCAGCAGTCCAAGGACAGGGATGAACACTGAAGCTTTCTTT.

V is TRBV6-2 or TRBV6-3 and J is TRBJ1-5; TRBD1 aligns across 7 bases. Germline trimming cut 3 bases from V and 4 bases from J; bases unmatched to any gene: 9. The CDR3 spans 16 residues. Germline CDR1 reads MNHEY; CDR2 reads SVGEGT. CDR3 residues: CASSYSRQGGNQPQHF. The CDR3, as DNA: TGTGCCAGCAGTTATTCCCGACAGGGCGGGAATCAGCCCCAGCATTTT.

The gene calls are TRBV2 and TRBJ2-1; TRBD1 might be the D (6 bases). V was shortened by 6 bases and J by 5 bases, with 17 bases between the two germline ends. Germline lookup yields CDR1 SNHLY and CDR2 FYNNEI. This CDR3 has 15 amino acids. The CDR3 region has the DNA TGTGCCAGCAGCTGGACAGACCGCCAAGACAATGAGCAGTTCTTC. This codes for CASSWTDRQDNEQFF.

The CDR3 sequence: CAISGQGNTEAFF. Here the CDR3 DNA reads TGTGCCATCAGTGGACAGGGTAACACTGAAGCTTTCTTT. The V call is TRBV10-3, the J call TRBJ1-1, with 7 bases that match TRBD1. V was pared by 4 bases and J by 2 bases, with 1 base of the junction left unmatched. This CDR3 region has 13 residues. In germline, CDR1 is ENHRY, CDR2 SYGVKD.

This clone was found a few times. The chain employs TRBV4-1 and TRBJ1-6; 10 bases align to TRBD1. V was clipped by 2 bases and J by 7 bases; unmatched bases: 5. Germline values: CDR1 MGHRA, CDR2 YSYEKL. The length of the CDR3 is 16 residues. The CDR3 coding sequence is TGCGCCAGCAGCCAAACCGGGACAGGGGTCAATTCACCCCTCCACTTT. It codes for CASSQTGTGVNSPLHF.

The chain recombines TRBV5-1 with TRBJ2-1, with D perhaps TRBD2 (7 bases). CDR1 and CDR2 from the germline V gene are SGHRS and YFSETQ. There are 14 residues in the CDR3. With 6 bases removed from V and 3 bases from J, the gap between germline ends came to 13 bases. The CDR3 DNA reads TGCGCCAGCAAGGGGGGGGGACTCTACAATGAGCAGTTCTTC. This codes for CASKGGGLYNEQFF.

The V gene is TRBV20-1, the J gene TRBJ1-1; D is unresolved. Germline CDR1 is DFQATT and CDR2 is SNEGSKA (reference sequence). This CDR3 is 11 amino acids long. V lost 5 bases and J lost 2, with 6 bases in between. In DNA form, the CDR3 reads TGCAGTGCTCTCTACAACACTGAAGCTTTCTTT. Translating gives CSALYNTEAFF.

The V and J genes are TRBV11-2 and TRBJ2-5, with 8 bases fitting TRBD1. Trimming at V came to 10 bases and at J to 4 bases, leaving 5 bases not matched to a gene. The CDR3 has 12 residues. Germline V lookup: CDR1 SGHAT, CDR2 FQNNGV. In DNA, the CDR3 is TGTGCCACCACCAGGGGGCCAGAGACCCAGTACTTC. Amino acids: CATTRGPETQYF.

CDR3 coding DNA: TGTGCCAGCAGTACAGCCCAGGGTGGAGAAGCTTTCTTT. It codes for CASSTAQGGEAFF. V usage is TRBV6-5 and J usage is TRBJ1-1, with D possibly TRBD1 on 5 matching bases. V lost 5 bases to trimming and J lost 8 bases, with 15 bases between them. The germline gives CDR1 MNHEY, CDR2 SVGAGI. The CDR3 runs 13 residues.

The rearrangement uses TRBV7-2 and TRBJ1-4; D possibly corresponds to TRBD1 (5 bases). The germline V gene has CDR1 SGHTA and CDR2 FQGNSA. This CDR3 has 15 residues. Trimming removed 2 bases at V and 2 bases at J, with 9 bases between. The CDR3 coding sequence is TGTGCCAGCAGCTTAACGCGGGGCACTAATGAAAAACTGTTTTTT. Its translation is CASSLTRGTNEKLFF.

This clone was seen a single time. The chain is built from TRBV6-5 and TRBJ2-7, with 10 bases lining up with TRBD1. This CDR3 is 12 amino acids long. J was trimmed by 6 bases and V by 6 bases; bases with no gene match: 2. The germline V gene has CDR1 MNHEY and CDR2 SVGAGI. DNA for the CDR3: TGTGCCAGCAGGGGGACAGGGGTCGAGCAGTACTTC. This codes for CASRGTGVEQYF.

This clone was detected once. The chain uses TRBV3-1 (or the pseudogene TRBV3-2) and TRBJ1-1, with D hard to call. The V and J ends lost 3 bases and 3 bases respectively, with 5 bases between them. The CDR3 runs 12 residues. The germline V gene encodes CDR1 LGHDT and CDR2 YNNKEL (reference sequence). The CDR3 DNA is TGTGCCAGCAGCCATTTAGACACTGAAGCTTTCTTT. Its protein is CASSHLDTEAFF.

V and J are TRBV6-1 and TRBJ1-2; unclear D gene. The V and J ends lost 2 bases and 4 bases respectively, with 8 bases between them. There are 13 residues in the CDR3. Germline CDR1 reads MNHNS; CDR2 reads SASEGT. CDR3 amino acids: CASSEREGYGYTF. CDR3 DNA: TGTGCCAGCAGTGAAAGGGAGGGCTATGGCTACACCTTC.

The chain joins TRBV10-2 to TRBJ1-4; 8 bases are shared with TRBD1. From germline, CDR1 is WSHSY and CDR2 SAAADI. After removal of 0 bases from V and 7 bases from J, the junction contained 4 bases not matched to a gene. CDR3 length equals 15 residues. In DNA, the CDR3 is TGCGCCAGCAGTGAGTCTCGGACAGGGCGTGAAAAACTGTTTTTT. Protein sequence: CASSESRTGREKLFF.